The text below deals with one T cell receptor beta chain. One end of the junction does not line up with germline, which may come from a read error. Germline assignment: CDR1 KGHDR and CDR2 SFDVKD. CDR3 size: 16 residues. This entry is derived from a study of blood T cell repertoires in COVID-19. In the study overall: Sources were T cells, B-cell-depleted T cells, or PBMCs; the material itself was cDNA or gDNA.

Assay: immunoSEQ multiplex PCR; the TCRdb copy retains only in-frame clones and omits some. The table lists 470,000 or so clones, roughly 91% of them singletons. The sample comprised peripheral blood. The sequence derives from a woman aged 25 to 39 with acute or convalescent COVID-19. The rearrangement uses TRBV24-1 and TRBJ2-1; 16 nucleotides match TRBD2. The CDR3 DNA reads TGTGCCACCAGTGATCCCTCCGGGACTAGCGGGGGGGGTTATCTCTTC. Its protein product is CATSDPSGTSGGGYLF.